The T cell receptor (beta chain) described here comes from a study of blood T cells in healthy people across ages (dated by TCRdb to between 2015 and 2016). For context, the study as a whole: In model experiments, roughly one uniquely barcoded TCR beta cDNA molecule per two T cells was captured by template switching. The study measured age-related changes in TCR beta repertoire diversity using deep sequencing normalized with unique cDNA molecular identifiers. Two additional independent replicas of 1 million unique cDNA reads from the same blood draw were analyzed for two donors (one aged 18 to 30 and one aged 80 or older). The donors were divided into four age groups: young (average approximately 17 years), middle-aged (almost 40), aged (roughly 60) and long-lived (roughly 82).

Systemically healthy Caucasian individuals from Russia, approximately 39 in total and aged about 6 to 95 years, were included as donors. Each donor gave 8 to 10 milliliters of peripheral blood, drawn into EDTA-treated Vacutainer tubes. Ficoll-Paque density-gradient centrifugation was used to isolate PBMCs, with at least 6 million per sample. Trizol reagent was used to extract total RNA from PBMCs, with at least 6 micrograms per sample. For every donor, an aliquot of PBMCs went through flow cytometry to measure the percentages of naive CD45RAhigh/CD27high T cells. Preparation of the library involved 5' RACE. Instrument on record: Illumina HiSeq 2500. A second PCR of 7 to 11 cycles was performed with a sample-barcoded 5' primer and a J-beta primer mix. A unique molecular identifier was introduced onto each TCR beta cDNA molecule by a template-switch 5' adaptor carrying 12 random nucleotides. At least 2.5 million CDR3-containing paired-end reads were obtained from each sample. First-strand cDNA was synthesized from all RNA with the Mint cDNA synthesis kit, primed by a TRBC-specific oligonucleotide. Following uracil-DNA glycosylase treatment, a first 18-cycle PCR with universal primers M1SS and BC2_uni_R was performed on all cDNA. In the original analysis: Each sample was normalized by randomly selecting 1 million high-quality reads, each carrying a distinct molecular identifier. Reads sharing molecular identifiers were discarded rather than binned into consensus sequences. CDR3 identification, clonotype clustering and error correction used MiTCR with a Q25 quality threshold and the strictest error-elimination algorithm. Lower-bound total TCR beta diversity was estimated with a nonparametric unseen species model using Euler transformation. TCRdb trimmed the raw reads at Q25, called clones with MiXCR and kept productive beta chains. Every entry covers one CDR3 protein and lists the most common genes and DNA from its rows. These V and J calls are TCRdb output, not the study's own analysis. The table for this sample lists about 510,000 distinct CDR3 sequences; approximately 26% of them were counted only once. The ten largest clonotypes hold roughly 3.5% of the sample.

A few counts support this clonotype. Its antigen is currently not known. Base qualities are not at hand, and no much larger clone is one base apart. Trimmed from V: 6 bases; trimmed from J: 3 bases; junction bases lacking a gene match: 4. The germline V gene supplies CDR1 MNHNS and CDR2 SASEGT. The CDR3 has 13 amino acids, counting the end cysteine and phenylalanine. Only the CDR3 DNA is retained, 39 bases long and in frame from the first base. The investigation overall reported the following: Since profiling was done on bulk unsorted PBMCs, naive and antigen-experienced compartments could not be conclusively compared. The percentage of naive T cells measured by flow cytometry correlated strongly with observed TCR beta diversity. Observed TCR beta diversity per million T cells fell roughly linearly with age, and a significant reduction was already apparent by age about 36. Total diversity estimates from one million sequenced T cells were considered lower bounds and underestimates. Donor CMV infection status was unknown, potentially confounding age-related changes in expanded clonotypes. Compared with the aged group, the long-lived group had more naive CD4+ T cells, fewer expanded clones and increased TCR diversity, suggesting age selection.

The data also belong to a second study, concerning T cells of mothers and their children. As that second paper reports: Nine systemically healthy Caucasian individuals served as donors, namely three mothers together with their six children. cDNA synthesis used all of the extracted RNA, with approximately 1.6 ug of RNA in each 15 ul reaction. Sample barcodes and 2-4 random nucleotides were added via the M1S primer in the second PCR. Each mother yielded over 8.5 million TCR beta CDR3 reads and each child roughly 3 million reads. In both related and unrelated pairs, thymic selection shapes the output of TCR recombination in a similar way, with inherited differences having only a minor effect. Normalized repertoire overlap was always slightly but never significantly higher in related than unrelated mother-child pairs. With a sensitivity of 90 to 100 clones per million clonotypes, no persistent microchimeric T cell clones were detected. In the study, deep NGS was used to compare the TCR beta repertoires of mothers and children, and features distinguishing related mother-child pairs from unrelated individuals were sought. Mothers averaged roughly 40 +/- 4 years of age and children averaged approximately 11 +/- 4 years. After adapters were ligated using NEBNext reagents, the libraries underwent 100+100 nt paired-end sequencing on an Illumina HiSeq 2000. Mother and child libraries were prepared a month apart and sequenced in separate runs to prevent cross-contamination. For each donor, between about 500,000 and 2,200,000 distinct TCR beta clonotypes were identified. Naive TCR beta clonotypes were estimated from low-frequency clonotypes matched to each donor's FACS-determined naive share, without sorting.

This receptor was identified in a boy younger than 10 in good health. The chain uses TRBV6-1 and TRBJ1-1, and TRBD1 matches 7 of the central bases. The sequenced material came from blood. The CDR3 reads CASRPTGYTEAFF. The nucleotides are TGTGCCAGCAGGCCGACAGGGTACACTGAAGCTTTCTTT.